The source of this T cell receptor beta chain is a study of T cell responses to AZD1222 COVID-19 vaccine. Study information: Combined were second doses at about 4 or about 12 weeks. Study-wide results and limits: Clonal diversity was possibly underestimated, and the donors were mostly white British, with more females. Scientists sampled the repertoires only once the peak T cell response had passed.

On this clone: What it binds is not known.

The assay was immunoSEQ multiplex PCR, and TCRdb's table has in-frame clones only and misses some. The table records some 110,000 clones, roughly 84% of them present only once. This CDR3 is 14 amino acids long. The trim removed 7 bases at V and 9 bases at J, leaving 16 bases unmatched. Looked up from germline, CDR1 is GTSNPN and CDR2 is SVGIG (reference sequence). This chain joins TRBV30 and TRBJ2-7; 9 nucleotides line up with TRBD2. This clonotype was obtained from an adult in good health. The specimen was peripheral blood, collected on day 0 of AZD1222 vaccination. The CDR3 sequence: CASEPGAGGRRQYF. The CDR3 DNA reads TGTGCCTCCGAGCCGGGAGCGGGAGGCCGGCGGCAGTACTTC.